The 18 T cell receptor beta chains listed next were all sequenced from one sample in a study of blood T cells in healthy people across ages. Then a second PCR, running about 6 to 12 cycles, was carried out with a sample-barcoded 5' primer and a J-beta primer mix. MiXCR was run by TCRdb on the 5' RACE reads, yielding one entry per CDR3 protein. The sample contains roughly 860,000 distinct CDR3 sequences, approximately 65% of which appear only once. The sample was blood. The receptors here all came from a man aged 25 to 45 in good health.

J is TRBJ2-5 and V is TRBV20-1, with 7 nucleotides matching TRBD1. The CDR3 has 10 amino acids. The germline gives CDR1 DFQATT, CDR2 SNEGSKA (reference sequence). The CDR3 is CSTGDNEQYF. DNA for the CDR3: TGCAGCACAGGGGACAATGAGCAGTACTTC.

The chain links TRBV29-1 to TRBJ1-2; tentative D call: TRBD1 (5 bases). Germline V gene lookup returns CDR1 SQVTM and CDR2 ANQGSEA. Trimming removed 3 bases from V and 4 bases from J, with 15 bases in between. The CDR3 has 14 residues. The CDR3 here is CSVEEDTSPYGYTF. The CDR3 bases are TGCAGCGTTGAGGAGGACACTTCACCCTATGGCTACACCTTC.

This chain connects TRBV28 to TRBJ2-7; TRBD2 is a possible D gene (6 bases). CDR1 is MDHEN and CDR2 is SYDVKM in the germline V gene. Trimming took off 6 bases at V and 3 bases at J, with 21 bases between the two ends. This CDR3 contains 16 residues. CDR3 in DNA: TGTGCCAGCAGCCCGGGGCTGAGGGAGGTAGGCTACGAGCAGTACTTC. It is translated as CASSPGLREVGYEQYF.

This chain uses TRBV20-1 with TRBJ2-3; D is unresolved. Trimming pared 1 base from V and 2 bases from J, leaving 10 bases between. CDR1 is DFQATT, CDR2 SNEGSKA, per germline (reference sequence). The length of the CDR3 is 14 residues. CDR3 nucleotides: TGCAGTGCTAGAGCCATGGCATACACAGATACGCAGTATTTT. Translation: CSARAMAYTDTQYF.

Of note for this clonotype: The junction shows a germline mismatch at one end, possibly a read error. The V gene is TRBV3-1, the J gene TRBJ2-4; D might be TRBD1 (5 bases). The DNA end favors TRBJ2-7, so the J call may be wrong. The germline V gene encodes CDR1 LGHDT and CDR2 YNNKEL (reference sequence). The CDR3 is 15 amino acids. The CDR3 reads CAGSQALGQGYEQYF. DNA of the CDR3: TGTGCCGGCAGCCAAGCCCTCGGGCAGGGATACGAGCAGTACTTC.

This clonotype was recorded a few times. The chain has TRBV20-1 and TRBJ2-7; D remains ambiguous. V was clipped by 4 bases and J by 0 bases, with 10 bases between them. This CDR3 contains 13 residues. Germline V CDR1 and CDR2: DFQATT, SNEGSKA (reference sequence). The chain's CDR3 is CSATPDSSYEQYF. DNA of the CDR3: TGCAGTGCTACCCCCGATAGCTCCTACGAGCAGTACTTC.

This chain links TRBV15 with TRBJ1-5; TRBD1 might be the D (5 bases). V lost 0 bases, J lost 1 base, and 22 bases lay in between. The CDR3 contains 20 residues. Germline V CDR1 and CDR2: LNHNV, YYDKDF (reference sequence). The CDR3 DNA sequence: TGTGCCACCAGCAGAGATGCGAACAGGCGCCTTAAGGTGAGCAATCAGCCCCAGCATTTT. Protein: CATSRDANRRLKVSNQPQHF.

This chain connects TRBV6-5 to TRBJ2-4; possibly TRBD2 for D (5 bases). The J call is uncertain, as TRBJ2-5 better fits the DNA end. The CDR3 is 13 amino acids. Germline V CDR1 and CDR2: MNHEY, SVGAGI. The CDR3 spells CASSRTLQETQYF. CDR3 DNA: TGTGCCAGCAGTCGGACTCTACAAGAGACCCAGTACTTC.

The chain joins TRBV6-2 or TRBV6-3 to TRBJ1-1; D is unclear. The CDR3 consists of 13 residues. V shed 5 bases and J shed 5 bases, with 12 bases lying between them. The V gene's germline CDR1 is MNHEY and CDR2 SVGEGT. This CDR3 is CASSEIGTTEAFF. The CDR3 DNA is TGTGCCAGCAGTGAAATAGGTACGACTGAAGCTTTCTTT.

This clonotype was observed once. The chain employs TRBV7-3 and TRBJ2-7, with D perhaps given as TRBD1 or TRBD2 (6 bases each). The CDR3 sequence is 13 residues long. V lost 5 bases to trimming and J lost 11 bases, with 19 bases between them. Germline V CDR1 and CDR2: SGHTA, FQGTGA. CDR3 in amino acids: CASSAGDFWPKYF. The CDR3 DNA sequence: TGTGCCAGCAGCGCAGGGGACTTCTGGCCGAAGTACTTC.

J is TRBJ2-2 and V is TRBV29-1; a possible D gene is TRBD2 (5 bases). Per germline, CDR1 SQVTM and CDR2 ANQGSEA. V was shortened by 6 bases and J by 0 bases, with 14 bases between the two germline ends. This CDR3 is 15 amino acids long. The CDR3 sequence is CSVASGSANTGELFF. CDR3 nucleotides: TGCAGCGTGGCGTCGGGGAGCGCGAACACCGGGGAGCTGTTTTTT.

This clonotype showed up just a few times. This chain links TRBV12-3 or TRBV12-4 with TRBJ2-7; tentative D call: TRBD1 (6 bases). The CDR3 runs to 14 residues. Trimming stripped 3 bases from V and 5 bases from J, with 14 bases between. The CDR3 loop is CASSFNRDTDEQYF. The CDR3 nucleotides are TGTGCCAGCAGTTTTAATAGGGACACCGACGAGCAGTACTTC.

This CDR3 is CATFPGQGYYGYTF. CDR3 in DNA: TGTGCCACCTTTCCGGGACAGGGCTACTATGGCTACACCTTC. This sequence joins TRBV6-5 and TRBJ1-2; 9 bases fit TRBD1. Germline V gene sequence: CDR1 MNHEY, CDR2 SVGAGI. The CDR3 spans 14 residues. The J segment lost 3 bases and the V segment lost 10 bases, leaving 9 bases of the junction unmatched.

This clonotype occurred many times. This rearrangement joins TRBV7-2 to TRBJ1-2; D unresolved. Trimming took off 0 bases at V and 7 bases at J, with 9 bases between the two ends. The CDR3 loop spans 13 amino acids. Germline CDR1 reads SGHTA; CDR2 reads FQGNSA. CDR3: CASSLALTVGYTF. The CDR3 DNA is TGTGCCAGCAGCTTAGCGCTAACGGTTGGCTACACCTTC. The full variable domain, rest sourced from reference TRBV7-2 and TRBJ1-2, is GAGVSQSPSNKVTEKGKDVELRCDPISGHTALYWYRQSLGQGLEFLIYFQGNSAPDKSGLPSDRFSAERTGGSVSTLTIQRTQQEDSAVYLCASSLALTVGYTFGSGTRLTVV.

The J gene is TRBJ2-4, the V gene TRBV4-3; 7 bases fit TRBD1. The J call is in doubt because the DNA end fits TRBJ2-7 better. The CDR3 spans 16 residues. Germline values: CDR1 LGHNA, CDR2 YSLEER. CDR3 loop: CASSHALPGQIYEQYF. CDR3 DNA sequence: TGCGCCAGCAGCCATGCTCTTCCGGGACAGATATACGAGCAGTACTTC.

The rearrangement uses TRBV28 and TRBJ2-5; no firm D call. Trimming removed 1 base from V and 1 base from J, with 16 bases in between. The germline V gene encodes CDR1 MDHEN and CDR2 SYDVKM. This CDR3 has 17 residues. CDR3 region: CASSLLRRNIFQETQYF. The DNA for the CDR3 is TGTGCCAGCAGTTTATTGCGGCGGAACATCTTCCAAGAGACCCAGTACTTC.

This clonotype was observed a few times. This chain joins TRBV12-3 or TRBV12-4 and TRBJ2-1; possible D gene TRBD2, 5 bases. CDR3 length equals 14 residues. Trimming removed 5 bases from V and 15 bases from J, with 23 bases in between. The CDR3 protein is CASSPDEGREKVFF. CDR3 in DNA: TGTGCCAGCAGTCCAGATGAAGGAAGGGAGAAAGTGTTCTTC.

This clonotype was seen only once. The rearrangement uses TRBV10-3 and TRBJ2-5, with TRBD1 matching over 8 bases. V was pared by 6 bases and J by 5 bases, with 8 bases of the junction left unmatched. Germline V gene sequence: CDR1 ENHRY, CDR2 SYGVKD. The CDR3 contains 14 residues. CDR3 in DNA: TGTGCCATCAGGACGGACAGGGCGGGGGAGACCCAGTACTTC. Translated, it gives CAIRTDRAGETQYF.